What follows are 29 T cell receptor beta chains derived from one specimen sequenced in a study of blood T cell repertoires in COVID-19. Sequenced by immunoSEQ multiplex PCR; TCRdb stores in-frame clones only, minus some. The top ten hold around 22% of the sample, which has around 50,000 clones, about 81% seen once. Sequencing was carried out using peripheral blood. The receptors originated from a woman aged 60-75 years with acute or convalescent COVID-19.

This clone was seen once. The chain couples TRBV9 to TRBJ2-1; D not resolved. V dropped 1 base and J dropped 5 bases, with 13 bases sitting between them. The length of the CDR3 is 15 residues. Germline lookup yields CDR1 SGDLS and CDR2 YYNGEE. As DNA, the CDR3 is TGTGCCAGCAGCGTAACGTTAGCAAATGACAATGAGCAGTTCTTC. Amino acid sequence: CASSVTLANDNEQFF.

The V and J genes are TRBV15 and TRBJ2-2; 7 bases map to TRBD2. Trimming at V came to 4 bases and at J to 5 bases, leaving 10 bases not matched to a gene. CDR1 and CDR2 (germline): LNHNV, YYDKDF (reference sequence). This CDR3 is 16 amino acids long. As DNA, the CDR3 is TGTGCCACCAGCAACCCCACTAGCGTTCCGACCGGGGAGCTGTTTTTT. It yields the protein CATSNPTSVPTGELFF.

In its sample, this clone was seen once. The chain carries TRBV4-3 and TRBJ1-3; D call uncertain. Germline loops: CDR1 LGHNA, CDR2 YSLEER. This CDR3 is built from 16 residues. Trimming pared 0 bases from V and 2 bases from J, leaving 11 bases between. The CDR3: CASSQESTDPGNTIYF. In DNA form, the CDR3 reads TGCGCCAGCAGCCAAGAGAGCACAGACCCTGGAAACACCATATATTTT.

V usage is TRBV9 and J usage is TRBJ2-3, with 8 bases fitting TRBD2. This CDR3 has 14 amino acids. Trimming cost V 4 bases and J 5 bases; bases outside gene matches: 6. CDR1 and CDR2 from the germline V gene are SGDLS and YYNGEE. CDR3 coding DNA: TGTGCCAGCAGCTTTGCGGGGGGTCGAGATACGCAGTATTTT. Translation gives CASSFAGGRDTQYF.

The V call is TRBV2, the J call TRBJ2-3; D perhaps matches TRBD2 (6 bases). CDR1 is SNHLY and CDR2 is FYNNEI in the germline V gene. Trimming pared 6 bases from V and 4 bases from J, leaving 14 bases between. The CDR3 covers 14 residues. DNA of the CDR3: TGTGCCAGCAGACCCCGGAGGGAAGCAGATACGCAGTATTTT. This translates into CASRPRREADTQYF.

The chain links TRBV5-4 to TRBJ2-2, with 11 bases matching TRBD2. Germline lookup yields CDR1 SGHNT and CDR2 YYREEE (reference sequence). The junction had 8 bases not matched to a gene; V was cut back by 0 bases and J by 7 bases. The CDR3 loop spans 17 amino acids. CDR3 sequence reads: CASSLELAGAQGGELFF. As DNA, the CDR3 is TGTGCCAGCAGCTTGGAACTAGCGGGGGCACAGGGCGGGGAGCTGTTTTTT.

This clone is a singleton in its sample. V usage is TRBV6-1 and J usage is TRBJ2-2, with D possibly being TRBD2 (6 bases). Germline V lookup: CDR1 MNHNS, CDR2 SASEGT. Deletions cut 8 bases from V and 1 base from J, with 17 bases between. The CDR3 consists of 16 residues. CDR3 sequence: CASCGGFGGNTGELFF. In nucleotides, the CDR3 is TGTGCCAGCTGTGGGGGGTTCGGGGGGAACACCGGGGAGCTGTTTTTT.

V is TRBV4-1 and J is TRBJ2-3; a weak D match, TRBD1 (5 bases). The CDR3 loop spans 15 amino acids. Trimming pared 1 base from V and 3 bases from J, leaving 11 bases between. In germline, CDR1 is MGHRA, CDR2 YSYEKL. This chain's CDR3 is CASSQVWGLTDTQYF. The CDR3 nucleotides are TGCGCCAGCAGCCAAGTGTGGGGCTTGACAGATACGCAGTATTTT.

This chain joins TRBV10-2 and TRBJ2-1; no clear D. The CDR3 spans 14 residues. V lost 6 bases, J lost 2 bases, and 11 bases lay in between. The germline gives CDR1 WSHSY, CDR2 SAAADI. CDR3 bases: TGCGCCAGCAGCAGACACGTCGCCTACAATGAGCAGTTCTTC. The encoded protein is CASSRHVAYNEQFF.

The chain is built from TRBV7-2 and TRBJ1-5; 9 bases fit TRBD1. The V and J ends lost 4 bases and 2 bases, in that order; junction bases with no gene match: 0. The CDR3 runs to 14 residues. The germline V gene encodes CDR1 SGHTA and CDR2 FQGNSA. CDR3 DNA: TGTGCCAGCAGCTGGACAGGGGGCAATCAGCCCCAGCATTTT. Protein product: CASSWTGGNQPQHF. Filled out from reference TRBV7-2 and TRBJ1-5, the complete variable domain reads GAGVSQSPSNKVTEKGKDVELRCDPISGHTALYWYRQSLGQGLEFLIYFQGNSAPDKSGLPSDRFSAERTGGSVSTLTIQRTQQEDSAVYLCASSWTGGNQPQHFGDGTRLSIL.

The chain carries TRBV30 and TRBJ2-1; 13 nucleotides align to TRBD2. J was trimmed by 7 bases and V by 4 bases; bases with no gene match: 10. CDR1 is GTSNPN and CDR2 is SVGIG in the germline V gene (reference sequence). The CDR3 extends over 16 amino acids. CDR3 in amino acids: CAWTGLAGAPGNEQFF. As DNA, the CDR3 is TGTGCCTGGACCGGACTAGCGGGGGCACCGGGGAATGAGCAGTTCTTC.

This chain uses TRBV18 with TRBJ1-1; D call uncertain. Trimming shortened V by 3 bases and J by 1 base, and 6 bases separated the two germline ends. This CDR3 has 13 amino acids. Germline CDR1 KGHSH, CDR2 LQKENI. The chain's CDR3 is CASSPTQNTEAFF. The DNA of the CDR3 is TGTGCCAGCTCACCGACACAGAACACTGAAGCTTTCTTT.

J is TRBJ1-2 and V is TRBV29-1, with D perhaps TRBD1 (5 bases). V was pared by 0 bases and J by 8 bases, with 13 bases between. Germline CDR1 and CDR2: SQVTM and ANQGSEA. The CDR3 consists of 13 residues. CDR3 sequence: CSVEDQAGWGYTF. For the CDR3, the DNA is TGCAGCGTTGAAGATCAGGCAGGGTGGGGCTACACCTTC.

This clone has a single count. V usage is TRBV7-9 and J usage is TRBJ1-1; D perhaps matches TRBD1 (5 bases). Germline V CDR1 and CDR2: SEHNR, FQNEAQ (reference sequence). This CDR3 has 14 amino acids. Trimming removed 1 base at V and 6 bases at J, with 12 bases between. For the CDR3, the DNA is TGTGCCAGCAGCTTAGTGATCGAAGGGGCTGAAGCTTTCTTT. This sequence encodes CASSLVIEGAEAFF.

This rearrangement joins TRBV6-1 to TRBJ2-7, with D possibly matching TRBD1 (6 bases). Germline CDR1 MNHNS, CDR2 SASEGT. The V gene lost 3 bases and the J gene lost 5 bases, with 17 bases spanning the gap. CDR3 length equals 15 residues. Here the CDR3 reads CASSERSGAGHEQYF. CDR3 in DNA: TGTGCCAGCAGTGAGAGGTCAGGGGCGGGCCACGAGCAGTACTTC.

The chain joins TRBV19 to TRBJ2-1, with D possibly TRBD1 on 5 matching bases. The CDR3 totals 12 residues. Trimming pared 5 bases from V and 9 bases from J, leaving 11 bases between. Germline CDR1 and CDR2: LNHDA and SQIVND (reference sequence). The CDR3 sequence: CASSARGGEQFF. The CDR3 DNA reads TGTGCCAGTAGTGCTAGGGGTGGTGAGCAGTTCTTC.

This clone has only one observation. CDR3 amino acids: CASSAGVTGELFF. CDR3 nucleotide sequence: TGCGCCAGCAGTGCAGGGGTCACCGGGGAGCTGTTTTTT. The chain carries TRBV10-2 and TRBJ2-2, with D maybe TRBD1 (6 bases). Looked up from germline, CDR1 is WSHSY and CDR2 is SAAADI. The CDR3 consists of 13 residues. Trimming removed 4 bases at V and 4 bases at J, with 7 bases between.

This chain links TRBV5-5 with TRBJ1-2; perhaps TRBD1 as D (5 bases). The CDR3 has 13 residues. CDR1 SGHKS and CDR2 YYEKEE come from the germline V gene (reference sequence). Trimming removed 7 bases at V and 2 bases at J, with 12 bases between. This CDR3 reads CASAGGINYGYTF. Here the CDR3 DNA reads TGTGCCAGCGCTGGGGGGATAAACTATGGCTACACCTTC. Combining the CDR3 with reference TRBV5-5 and TRBJ1-2 gives the whole variable domain DAGVTQSPTHLIKTRGQQVTLRCSPISGHKSVSWYQQVLGQGPQFIFQYYEKEERGRGNFPDRFSARQFPNYSSELNVNALLLGDSALYLCASAGGINYGYTFGSGTRLTVV.

This clone appeared once. The CDR3 protein is CASSPLGTDTQYF. The CDR3, as DNA: TGTGCCAGCAGCCCCTTAGGCACAGATACGCAGTATTTT. The genes are TRBV7-2 and TRBJ2-3; the D is unclear. V was shortened by 5 bases and J by 1 base, with 7 bases between the two germline ends. From germline, CDR1 is SGHTA and CDR2 FQGNSA. The CDR3 has 13 amino acids.

The J gene is TRBJ1-3, the V gene TRBV7-2; D is undetermined. The ends were cut back, 2 bases at V and 8 bases at J, with 13 bases in the middle. CDR1 SGHTA and CDR2 FQGNSA come from the germline V gene. CDR3 size: 14 residues. CDR3 residues: CASSLWSIRDTIYF. In DNA, the CDR3 is TGTGCCAGCAGCTTATGGTCAATCCGGGACACCATATATTTT. The variable domain in full, completed from reference TRBV7-2 and TRBJ1-3, reads GAGVSQSPSNKVTEKGKDVELRCDPISGHTALYWYRQSLGQGLEFLIYFQGNSAPDKSGLPSDRFSAERTGGSVSTLTIQRTQQEDSAVYLCASSLWSIRDTIYFGEGSWLTVV.

This chain links TRBV2 with TRBJ2-7; D remains unclear. The CDR3 has 12 amino acids. The germline V and J ends were trimmed by 3 bases and 4 bases, with 7 bases remaining between them. Looked up from germline, CDR1 is SNHLY and CDR2 is FYNNEI. The CDR3 nucleotides are TGTGCCAGCAGTGACAGGCCGTACGAGCAGTACTTC. It encodes CASSDRPYEQYF.

This clone is a singleton in its sample. The V call is TRBV6-5, the J call TRBJ2-2; 7 nucleotides agree with TRBD2. Unmatched junction bases numbered 2, after V lost 7 bases and J lost 6 bases. The CDR3 totals 12 residues. Germline values: CDR1 MNHEY, CDR2 SVGAGI. CDR3 amino acids: CASMRESGELFF. For the CDR3, the DNA is TGTGCCAGCATGCGGGAGTCCGGGGAGCTGTTTTTT.

This chain links TRBV24-1 with TRBJ1-2; D remains unclear. This CDR3 comprises 14 residues. The germline V gene has CDR1 KGHDR and CDR2 SFDVKD. The V end was cut by 1 base, the J end by 2 bases, with 7 bases between. CDR3 DNA: TGTGCCACCAGTGATTTAAACAAGAACTATGGCTACACCTTC. Protein sequence: CATSDLNKNYGYTF.

The rearrangement joins TRBV4-2 to TRBJ1-2; D is perhaps TRBD1 (5 bases). CDR1 LGHNA and CDR2 YNFKEQ come from the germline V gene. The CDR3 totals 14 residues. Trimming left V 1 base short and J 8 bases short, with 14 bases between. The CDR3 bases are TGTGCCAGCAGCCAAGGGTACCAGGGTAACGGCTACACCTTC. This codes for CASSQGYQGNGYTF.

This clone was observed a handful of times. V gene TRBV19 combines with J gene TRBJ1-3, with 8 bases matching TRBD1. The CDR3 covers 13 residues. V was clipped by 6 bases and J by 7 bases; unmatched bases: 5. Germline V gene data show CDR1 as LNHDA and CDR2 as SQIVND (reference sequence). DNA for the CDR3: TGTGCCAGTAGCTCAGGGGGCGCGAACACCATATATTTT. This encodes CASSSGGANTIYF.

The rearrangement uses TRBV24-1 and TRBJ1-5, with no clear D. Trimming stripped 2 bases from V and 4 bases from J, with 2 bases between. Germline V gene data show CDR1 as KGHDR and CDR2 as SFDVKD. The CDR3 sequence is 12 residues long. CDR3 amino acids: CATSDSNQPQHF. DNA of the CDR3: TGTGCCACCAGTGATTCAAATCAGCCCCAGCATTTT.

The chain carries TRBV2 and TRBJ1-1, with TRBD1 identical over 8 bases. V lost 4 bases to trimming and J lost 1 base; unmatched junction nucleotides: 8. CDR1 is SNHLY, CDR2 FYNNEI, per germline. The CDR3 extends over 16 amino acids. CDR3 residues: CASSGRQGMWNTEAFF. The CDR3, as DNA: TGTGCCAGCAGTGGGAGACAGGGGATGTGGAACACTGAAGCTTTCTTT.

The rearrangement uses TRBV7-7 and TRBJ2-7; D may be TRBD2 (6 bases). This CDR3 comprises 14 residues. CDR1 SSHAT and CDR2 FNYEAQ come from the germline V gene (reference sequence). Trimming removed 0 bases at V and 3 bases at J, with 9 bases between. This CDR3 is CASSLAEGNYEQYF. CDR3 DNA sequence: TGTGCCAGCAGCTTAGCGGAGGGGAACTACGAGCAGTACTTC.

The chain couples TRBV6-1 to TRBJ1-5; D not certain. The V end was cut by 4 bases, the J end by 3 bases, with 16 bases between. Per the germline V gene, CDR1 is MNHNS and CDR2 is SASEGT. The CDR3 extends over 16 amino acids. The CDR3 here is CASSALPRGHNQPQHF. The DNA for the CDR3 is TGTGCCAGCAGTGCCCTACCCCGCGGCCACAATCAGCCCCAGCATTTT.